Included here is one TCR beta chain sequence, with context. Enrollees, roughly 18 to 89 years old, lived in some 24 US areas. Researchers sorted participants into cohorts using their self-reported clinical history. What the recovered Cohort 3 donors had was two negative PCRs, clearance, or symptom resolution. The data originate from a study of blood T cell repertoires in COVID-19. Study background: The United States, Italy and Spain provided the acute and convalescent COVID-19 samples.

The table came from immunoSEQ multiplex PCR; TCRdb's copy has only in-frame clones and leaves some out. In the table there are over 300,000 clones, under 90% of which are singletons. Sequencing used PBMCs or T cells enriched from blood (not recorded which). This clonotype originated in a woman aged 18 to 35 who had recovered from COVID-19.

The CDR3 DNA sequence: TGCAGCGTATGGACAGGGACCCAGGAAGCTTTCTTT. It specifies CSVWTGTQEAFF. The chain combines TRBV29-1 with TRBJ1-1, with 8 bases fitting TRBD1. The V and J ends lost 6 bases and 8 bases, in that order; junction bases with no gene match: 8. The CDR3 sequence is 12 residues long. Germline CDR1 and CDR2: SQVTM and ANQGSEA. The entire variable domain, with the rest obtained from reference TRBV29-1 and TRBJ1-1, is as follows: SAVISQKPSRDICQRGTSLTIQCQVDSQVTMMFWYRQQPGQSLTLIATANQGSEATYESGFVIDKFPISRPNLTFSTLTVSNMSPEDSSIYLCSVWTGTQEAFFGQGTRLTVV.